This T cell receptor beta chain was recovered during a study of shared T cell receptors in the human thymus (dated by TCRdb to about 2021). At the level of the whole study: The study examined how the human thymus generates shared, self-reactive T-cell receptor alpha chains.

From a lookup of the germline V gene (reference sequence), CDR1 and CDR2 are LNHDA and SQIVND. Inclusive of the bounding cysteine and phenylalanine, the CDR3 is 14 residues long. CDR3 DNA only is kept here, 42 bases in frame from base 1. This clone was found a few times. No cognate antigen has been identified for it. Compared with germline, one end of the junction differs, possibly owing to a read error. The library was obtained by the immunoSEQ multiplex PCR assay. TCRdb re-hosts the immuneACCESS table, in-frame sequences only. Its copies lack some clones; in the studies checked, an unresolved V gene accounts for under half of them, and the cause for the rest is not known. The sample table contains roughly 660,000 clones; only one count was recorded for roughly 88% of them. The ten biggest clones cover about 0.01% of the sample. Separately, the same data were catalogued under a study of human thymus T cells. Per the second study: Donors were immunologically healthy infants undergoing open corrective cardiac surgery for congenital heart defects in Finland. The thymus tissue came from surgical resects taken out during corrective cardiac surgery. Both the thymic and the peripheral blood repertoires appeared to show biased V and J gene segment usage. The related research found that thymic TCR repertoires overlapped highly between unrelated individuals. TCR alpha and beta repertoires from fewer than ten infant thymus samples and four related peripheral blood samples were characterized in the study. Donor ages ranging from about 6 to 244 days were recorded, and more than five male and a couple of female infants were included in the cohort. Thymocytes were mechanically released from the tissue and were stored as pellets of roughly 9.5-34 million cells at -70 degrees C. A QIAsymphony instrument was used to extract genomic DNA from frozen cell pellets. The immunoSEQ multiplex PCR assay was used to amplify the TCRB and TCRAD loci from a standardized quantity of quality-controlled genomic DNA. Amplicons spanned the V(D)J region at a length sufficient to cover the CDR3 and identify V and J genes. Through the commercial immunoSEQ service, the amplicons were sequenced on an Illumina platform. Primer bias and sequencing errors were corrected as previously described, and TCRAD and TCRB were defined on the basis of the IMGT database. Analysis of the repertoires was done with immunoSEQ Analyzer 3.0 and VDJTools and included basic statistics, V/J segment usage, diversity estimates, rarefaction and pairwise overlap. To estimate diversity, the Chao1, ChaoE, Efron-Thisted, Shannon and inverse Simpson indices were applied, and diversity was also estimated on datasets down-sampled to the smallest sample. Repertoire overlap was assessed by strict matching of CDR3 nucleotide sequence, V gene and J gene, and clustering was done by Jaccard-based multidimensional scaling. On average, about 800,000 unique TCRB clonotypes were obtained from thymus samples, compared with about 84,000 from blood samples.

The receptor's source is a boy under two years old with a congenital heart defect. Donor details come from another sample of the same person, matched by shared clones. The chain employs TRBV19 and TRBJ2-4; 7 matching bases give a weak D call of TRBD2. Specimen: thymocytes. Here is the DNA: TGTGCCAGCACGGGGGGCCCAGCCCAAAACATTCAGTACTTC. It codes for CASTGGPAQNIQYF. The CDR3 plus the reference TRBV19 and TRBJ2-4 genes for the other parts give the full variable domain: DGGITQSPKYLFRKEGQNVTLSCEQNLNHDAMYWYRQDPGQGLRLIYYSQIVNDFQKGDIAEGYSVSREKKESFPLTVTSAQKNPTAFYLCASTGGPAQNIQYFGAGTRLSVL.